This TCR beta chain comes out of a study of blood T cell repertoires in COVID-19. For the study at large: The United States, Italy and Spain were the sources of the acute and convalescent COVID-19 samples. The analysed material was cDNA or gDNA that came from T cells, B-cell-depleted T cells, or PBMCs.

The study counted Cohort 3 donors as recovered given two negative PCRs, clearance, or symptom resolution. Per the original methods: Amplifying reference gene primers gave estimates of nucleated cell counts. Measured with immunoSEQ multiplex PCR; TCRdb has only the in-frame clones, and not every one. V and J calls and clone size are copied from that table; D and trimming were computed from the DNA. The sample has under 250,000 clones, 70% to 85% seen once. CDR1 is ENHRY and CDR2 is SYGVKD in the germline V gene. The CDR3 consists of 14 residues. Deletions cut 7 bases from V and 1 base from J, with 12 bases between.

The chain links TRBV10-3 to TRBJ2-3, with a tentative D call TRBD1 (6 bases). The material sequenced was PBMCs or T cells enriched from blood (not recorded which). This clonotype originated in a woman aged 55-70 years who had recovered from COVID-19. This CDR3 is CAIKSGVGTDTQYF. The CDR3 region has the DNA TGTGCCATCAAATCAGGGGTTGGCACAGATACGCAGTATTTT.